Shown below are 18 T cell receptor beta chains from a single sample sequenced in a study of Ad26.COV2.S vaccination and SARS-CoV-2 variants. Treatment noted: around 19 received Ad26.COV2.S at low or high dose, single or two shots; roughly five received placebo; per-sample allocation not given. Following the first vaccine or placebo injection, samples were taken on day 63. Produced via immunoSEQ multiplex PCR; TCRdb's table is partial and in-frame only. The repertoire holds some 320,000 clones, with 85% as singletons. The sequenced sample was peripheral blood, obtained in a trial of Ad26.COV2.S vaccine versus placebo. The receptors shown here come from a person aged 18 to 59 who received the Ad26.COV2.S COVID-19 vaccine or a placebo.

This clone was seen just once. The chain has TRBV28 and TRBJ1-1; TRBD1 matches at 9 bases. The trim removed 5 bases at V and 5 bases at J, leaving 3 bases unmatched. CDR3 length: 13 residues. CDR1 and CDR2 from the germline V gene are MDHEN and SYDVKM. CDR3 residues: CASSRGTGTEAFF. The CDR3 DNA is TGTGCCAGCAGTCGTGGGACAGGGACTGAAGCTTTCTTT.

The gene calls are TRBV18 and TRBJ1-1, with D perhaps TRBD1 (6 bases). The CDR3 loop spans 17 amino acids. The germline CDR1 and CDR2 sequences are KGHSH and LQKENI. The V end was cut by 3 bases, the J end by 1 base, with 18 bases between. CDR3 sequence reads: CASSPIIPRGGNTEAFF. The CDR3 DNA sequence: TGTGCCAGCTCACCGATAATCCCAAGGGGGGGGAACACTGAAGCTTTCTTT.

A single count supports this clone. This sequence joins TRBV9 and TRBJ2-1; D not resolved. CDR1 is SGDLS, CDR2 YYNGEE, per germline. The V end lost 4 bases, the J end lost 9 bases, and 14 bases lay between the germline ends. The CDR3 totals 13 residues. The DNA of the CDR3 is TGTGCCAGCAGCCCCCCCGCCCTCGGTGAGCAGTTCTTC. Its translation: CASSPPALGEQFF.

This chain joins TRBV28 and TRBJ2-1; the D gene is possibly TRBD1 (5 bases). This CDR3 spans 14 amino acids. The V gene's germline CDR1 is MDHEN and CDR2 SYDVKM. Trimming removed 3 bases from V and 5 bases from J, with 11 bases in between. In nucleotides, the CDR3 is TGTGCCAGCAGTTTCCTTCAGGGTAACAATGAGCAGTTCTTC. Protein product: CASSFLQGNNEQFF.

This sequence joins TRBV9 and TRBJ2-2; D remains unclear. This CDR3 comprises 14 residues. V lost 0 bases to trimming and J lost 6 bases, with 9 bases between them. The V gene's germline CDR1 is SGDLS and CDR2 YYNGEE. In nucleotides, the CDR3 is TGTGCCAGCAGCGTAGTCGGTGGGTCCGGGGAGCTGTTTTTT. Protein: CASSVVGGSGELFF.

This clone has just one count. The chain combines TRBV7-9 with TRBJ2-7; D gene unclear. Trimming took off 4 bases at V and 3 bases at J, with 16 bases between the two ends. The germline V gene has CDR1 SEHNR and CDR2 FQNEAQ (reference sequence). The length of the CDR3 is 15 residues. The CDR3 coding sequence is TGTGCCAGCAGCTCGGCCCTTAGATCCTACTACGAGCAGTACTTC. This translates into CASSSALRSYYEQYF.

The rearrangement joins TRBV19 to TRBJ1-2; perhaps TRBD1 as D (5 bases). Germline CDR1 LNHDA, CDR2 SQIVND (reference sequence). Between the trimmed V and J ends, which lost 5 bases and 4 bases, there was a span of 23 bases. This CDR3 is built from 17 residues. Written as DNA, the CDR3 is TGTGCCAGTAGTCCCTCGGGCGAGGGTAGGGGATCCTATGGCTACACCTTC. Translated: CASSPSGEGRGSYGYTF. The entire variable domain, with the rest obtained from reference TRBV19 and TRBJ1-2, is as follows: DGGITQSPKYLFRKEGQNVTLSCEQNLNHDAMYWYRQDPGQGLRLIYYSQIVNDFQKGDIAEGYSVSREKKESFPLTVTSAQKNPTAFYLCASSPSGEGRGSYGYTFGSGTRLTVV.

V usage is TRBV9 and J usage is TRBJ1-1, with D maybe TRBD1 (6 bases). There are 13 residues in the CDR3. V lost 4 bases to trimming and J lost 11 bases, with 18 bases between them. Germline lookup yields CDR1 SGDLS and CDR2 YYNGEE. The CDR3, as DNA: TGTGCCAGCAGCCGCGGCGGGACAATGGGGGCTTTCTTT. This gives the protein CASSRGGTMGAFF. Looking up the rest from reference TRBV9 and TRBJ1-1 gives the full variable domain: DSGVTQTPKHLITATGQRVTLRCSPRSGDLSVYWYQQSLDQGLQFLIQYYNGEERAKGNILERFSAQQFPDLHSELNLSSLELGDSALYFCASSRGGTMGAFFGQGTRLTVV.

The sample holds one count of this clone. The CDR3 coding sequence is TGTGCCAGCAGCTTGGTAGGGGACAGGGTCTACGAGCAGTACTTC. It is translated as CASSLVGDRVYEQYF. The chain has TRBV5-6 and TRBJ2-7, with 9 bases lining up with TRBD1. The V and J ends lost 0 bases and 3 bases, in that order; junction bases with no gene match: 4. This CDR3 spans 15 amino acids. The germline gives CDR1 SGHDT, CDR2 YYEEEE.

The V gene is TRBV9, the J gene TRBJ1-3; the D is unclear. Looked up from germline, CDR1 is SGDLS and CDR2 is YYNGEE. V shed 1 base and J shed 4 bases, with 21 bases lying between them. The CDR3 has 18 amino acids. This chain's CDR3 is CASSVTPGRRNQGNTIYF. CDR3 nucleotides: TGTGCCAGCAGCGTAACGCCAGGCCGAAGGAACCAGGGAAACACCATATATTTT.

This sequence joins TRBV6-5 and TRBJ1-6, with 8 bases aligning to TRBD1. V shed 2 bases, J shed 10 bases, and the junction held 10 bases outside the gene matches. Germline-derived CDR1 and CDR2 are MNHEY and SVGAGI. The CDR3 runs 16 residues. The CDR3 region has the DNA TGTGCCAGCAGTTACGCTATGACAGGGGCCGGCTCACCCCTCCACTTT. Translating it yields CASSYAMTGAGSPLHF.

V usage is TRBV29-1 and J usage is TRBJ2-3, with D hard to call. Germline CDR1 and CDR2: SQVTM and ANQGSEA. V lost 7 bases and J lost 4, with 9 bases in between. This CDR3 region has 11 residues. The CDR3 DNA reads TGCAGCGGCTTAAAGTCAGATACGCAGTATTTT. The encoded protein is CSGLKSDTQYF.

The CDR3 is CASSEARAGYTF. CDR3 coding DNA: TGTGCCAGCAGTGAAGCTAGGGCGGGCTACACCTTC. This chain uses TRBV6-1 with TRBJ1-2, with D unresolved. Trimming cost V 0 bases and J 8 bases, with 7 bases left between them. The CDR3 contains 12 residues. In germline, CDR1 is MNHNS, CDR2 SASEGT.

This clone was found once. The chain joins TRBV7-6 to TRBJ1-1, with TRBD1 matching 9 bases. The trim removed 5 bases at V and 3 bases at J, leaving 7 bases unmatched. There are 15 residues in the CDR3. Looked up from germline, CDR1 is SGHVS and CDR2 is FNYEAQ. The CDR3 DNA sequence: TGTGCCAGCAGCGCATCCGGGACAGGGCACACTGAAGCTTTCTTT. This translates into CASSASGTGHTEAFF.

This clone was seen more than once but under ten times. The V gene is TRBV4-1, the J gene TRBJ2-7, with TRBD2 matching over 10 bases. J lost 3 bases, V lost 2 bases, and 16 bases had no gene match. From germline, CDR1 is MGHRA and CDR2 YSYEKL. The CDR3 consists of 19 residues. The CDR3 loop is CASSQRSGLAGDPNYEQYF. The CDR3, as DNA: TGCGCCAGCAGCCAACGCTCTGGGCTAGCGGGGGACCCAAACTACGAGCAGTACTTC.

The chain couples TRBV28 to TRBJ1-5; D unclear. The ends were cut back, 9 bases at V and 4 bases at J, with 10 bases in the middle. Germline values: CDR1 MDHEN, CDR2 SYDVKM. This CDR3 contains 12 residues. CDR3 region: CASVTGNQPQHF. The CDR3 nucleotides read TGTGCCAGTGTTACGGGTAATCAGCCCCAGCATTTT.

The rearrangement joins TRBV6-5 to TRBJ1-3; D is uncertain. V was shortened by 5 bases and J by 5 bases, with 10 bases between the two germline ends. CDR1 is MNHEY and CDR2 is SVGAGI in the germline V gene. The CDR3 length is 13 residues. The CDR3 loop is CASSPRVRNTIYF. CDR3 in DNA: TGTGCCAGCAGTCCACGGGTCAGAAACACCATATATTTT.

This chain joins TRBV27 and TRBJ2-1; 12 bases map to TRBD2. V lost 4 bases to trimming and J lost 5 bases; unmatched junction nucleotides: 3. This CDR3 spans 15 amino acids. Germline V gene lookup returns CDR1 MNHEY and CDR2 SMNVEV (reference sequence). The CDR3: CASSSLAGGHNEQFF. The CDR3 coding sequence is TGTGCCAGCAGTTCCCTAGCGGGGGGGCACAATGAGCAGTTCTTC.